This T cell receptor beta chain came from a study of memory CD4+ T cells and cytomegalovirus serostatus (dated by TCRdb to about 2019). In terms of the full investigation: The cohort included approximately 35 healthy adults from Belgium, of whom 9 were CMV seropositive and 24 were CMV seronegative. The study sequenced CD4+ memory TCRbeta repertoires of a Belgian cohort with known cytomegalovirus serostatus to replicate a published TCR-based CMV serostatus classifier.

A FACSAria II was used to sort memory CD4+ T cells, defined as single viable CD3+CD4+CD8-CD45RO+ cells. CMV serostatus was determined using a Roche Elecsys assay that detects serum IgG against CMV pp150, pp28, p38 and p52. Once the samples were thawed, total CD4+ T cells were enriched through positive selection using CD4 magnetic microbeads. The samples came from a separate study whose specific focus was interrogating the CD4+ T cell memory repertoire. Following standard operating procedures, peripheral blood mononuclear cells were isolated and cryopreserved, while serum was kept at -80 degrees C. Staining used CD3-PerCP (BW264/56), CD4-APC (RPA-T4), CD45RO-PE (UCHT1) and CD8-Pacific Orange (3B5) antibodies, with Sytox blue excluding non-viable cells. The Quick-DNA Microprep Kit was used to extract genomic DNA from the sorted cells. Amplification of TCRbeta DNA was done with the immunoSEQ hsTCRbeta kit, following the protocol from the manufacturer. An Illumina MiSeq instrument was used to sequence the TCRbeta libraries. The source study handled its data this way. After out-of-frame sequences were removed, 2,204,828 distinct TCRbeta sequences remained, averaging about 66,813 per individual. Each individual was scored by the count of 150 to 200 previously reported CMV-associated TCRbeta sequences and the total productive distinct TCRbeta count. A beta-binomial model was reimplemented in Python, and random forests from scikit-learn, run with default parameters, were trained on data from the US cohort. Classifier performance on the Belgian cohort was summarized as median AUC with percentile confidence intervals calculated over 10,000 bootstrap iterations. The clones in this table, taken by TCRdb from immuneACCESS, are in-frame only. Not every clone is retained; where verified, under half of the shortfall comes from an unresolved V gene, and the cause of the rest is unknown. The V and J calls and clone size come from that table; D and trimming were worked out from the DNA. The table for this sample lists about 73,000 clones; 78% of them were counted only once. Of the sample, roughly 2.6% is held by the ten largest clones.

Based on the germline V gene, the CDR1 and CDR2 sequences are SGDLS and YYNGEE. There are 16 amino acids in the CDR3, from cysteine to phenylalanine inclusive. Of the read, only the CDR3 DNA is kept; its 48 bases are in frame from base 1. V was cut back by 3 bases and J by 2 bases, leaving a gap of 16 bases between them. Comments on this clone: It lacks a known antigen. No base-level quality is on record; no much larger clone is a single base apart.

What the research found in general, with its limitations: Of around 160 previously reported CMV-associated TCRbeta sequences, 60 to 85 appeared in the CD4+ memory repertoires, each in one to five individuals. Only CD4+CD45RO+ memory cells were sequenced, unlike the original study, which covered naive and memory CD4+ and CD8+ populations. On the Belgian cohort, the classifier based on the original framework reached a median bootstrapped AUC of roughly 0.96, with a 95% CI of 0.76-1.00. The results were read as suggesting that the CMV-associated TCR signature is, for the most part, present in the CD4+ memory repertoire. CMV serostatus prediction reached a median bootstrapped AUC of about 0.95 with the original framework and roughly 0.9 with a US-trained random forest.

The chain employs TRBV9 and TRBJ2-3, with the D call perhaps TRBD1 or TRBD2, as 5 bases match in each case. This clonotype was sampled from an adult in good health and CMV-seropositive. Material: memory CD4+ T cells from blood. The DNA sequence is as follows: TGTGCCAGCAGCGACGGGACCGCGTTTTTCACAGATACGCAGTATTTT. The resulting protein is CASSDGTAFFTDTQYF.